One sample yielded the 7 T cell receptor beta chains listed below, sequenced in a study of blood T cells in healthy people across ages. With a J-beta primer mix and a sample-barcoded 5' primer, a second PCR ran about 7 to 12 cycles. TCRdb re-called the 5' RACE reads with MiXCR, one entry per CDR3 protein. The data show nearly 800,000 distinct CDR3 sequences, more than 55% seen once. The sample taken for sequencing was blood. The receptors stem from a man aged 40-50 years in good health.

V gene TRBV10-2 combines with J gene TRBJ1-5, with D uncertain. V lost 0 bases and J lost 7, with 7 bases in between. This CDR3 has 13 amino acids. Germline V gene sequence: CDR1 WSHSY, CDR2 SAAADI. CDR3 sequence reads: CASSESWEQPQHF. The DNA of the CDR3 is TGCGCCAGCAGTGAGTCCTGGGAACAGCCCCAGCATTTT.

The chain is built from TRBV7-9 and TRBJ2-7, with 14 bases identical to TRBD2. Germline lookup yields CDR1 SEHNR and CDR2 FQNEAQ (reference sequence). The CDR3 covers 17 residues. V shed 5 bases, J shed 7 bases, and the junction held 13 bases outside the gene matches. CDR3 sequence: CASSVGLAGGIIDEQYF. Here the CDR3 DNA reads TGTGCCAGCAGCGTAGGACTAGCGGGGGGCATTATAGATGAGCAGTACTTC.

The chain is built from TRBV5-1 and TRBJ2-5; either TRBD1 or TRBD2 may fit D (5 bases each). Germline V gene lookup returns CDR1 SGHRS and CDR2 YFSETQ. This CDR3 is 15 amino acids long. V gave up 4 bases and J gave up 6 bases, with 19 bases separating them. This CDR3 is CASSPQTGLEQTQYF. CDR3 DNA sequence: TGCGCCAGCAGCCCCCAAACGGGGCTCGAGCAGACCCAGTACTTC.

The table lists this clonotype with many counts. At one end the junction does not follow the germline gene, possibly because of a read error. The chain couples TRBV12-3 or TRBV12-4 to TRBJ2-1; D remains ambiguous. This CDR3 is built from 12 residues. CDR3 region: CASSLGVNGQFF. DNA for the CDR3: TGTGCCAGCAGTTTAGGGGTAAATGGGCAGTTCTTC.

The chain carries TRBV7-2 and TRBJ2-7, with D uncertain. CDR1 is SGHTA and CDR2 is FQGNSA in the germline V gene. The CDR3 extends over 14 amino acids. V was cut by 5 bases and J by 2 bases, with 13 bases left in between. The DNA for the CDR3 is TGTGCCAGCAGCCCCATATCAGGAACCTACGAGCAGTACTTC. Amino acids: CASSPISGTYEQYF.

The CDR3 nucleotides read TGTGCCAGCAGCTTAGCGGGAGGGCCTCGAGCAGATACGCAGTATTTT. It is translated as CASSLAGGPRADTQYF. The V call is TRBV7-2, the J call TRBJ2-3; TRBD2 agrees at 7 bases. This CDR3 contains 16 residues. Germline V gene sequence: CDR1 SGHTA, CDR2 FQGNSA. Trimming removed 0 bases from V and 4 bases from J; junction bases left unmatched: 7.

This chain links TRBV20-1 with TRBJ2-1, with D maybe TRBD2 (5 bases). From germline, CDR1 is DFQATT and CDR2 SNEGSKA (reference sequence). Trimming cost V 6 bases and J 8 bases, with 14 bases left between them. The CDR3 consists of 12 residues. CDR3 bases: TGCAGTGCCCCCCGGGGTAGCGATGAGCAGTTCTTC. It yields the protein CSAPRGSDEQFF.